This T cell receptor (beta chain) was documented in a study of blood T cell repertoires in COVID-19. Study-level background: Collection of acute and convalescent COVID-19 samples took place in the United States, Italy and Spain. From T cells, B-cell-depleted T cells, or PBMCs came the material, which was cDNA or gDNA.

Per the germline V gene, CDR1 is MDHEN and CDR2 is SYDVKM. J lost 3 bases, V lost 6 bases, and 10 bases had no gene match. The CDR3 has 15 residues. As originally analysed: Estimation of nucleated cell counts relied on the amplification of reference gene primers. Repertoires were generated with immunoSEQ multiplex PCR, while TCRdb's copy carries only in-frame clones and drops some. The DNA was the basis for D and trimming; V, J and clone size are from that table. Among about 94,000 clones listed, 60% to 85% were seen once. Sequencing was carried out using peripheral blood. This sequence originates from a human donor in a cohort sampled during active COVID-19. The chain carries TRBV28 and TRBJ2-5, with 7 bases fitting TRBD1. CDR3 loop: CASSDNRDREETQYF. The CDR3 nucleotides are TGTGCCAGCAGCGATAACCGGGACAGAGAAGAGACCCAGTACTTC.